This TCR beta chain was obtained from a study of blood T cell repertoires in COVID-19. Profiling relied on immunoSEQ multiplex PCR, and the TCRdb table lists in-frame clones only, not all of them. The repertoire holds 150,000 to 200,000 clones, around 83% seen once, with approximately 3% in the top ten. Participants were aged about 18 to 100 years, lived in some 23 US areas, and enrolled virtually. The study assigned cohorts using participant-reported clinical history. Trimming removed 2 bases from V and 4 bases from J, with 13 bases in between. Germline V CDR1 and CDR2: SGHKS, YYEKEE (reference sequence). CDR3 length: 15 residues.

The chain uses TRBV5-5 and TRBJ1-5; D is unclear. Sequenced sample: PBMCs or T cells enriched from blood (not recorded which). This clonotype was sampled from a woman under 40 who had been exposed to COVID-19. CDR3 in amino acids: CASSFLLAVNQPQHF. For the CDR3, the DNA is TGTGCCAGCAGCTTTCTTTTGGCAGTAAATCAGCCCCAGCATTTT.